This T cell receptor (beta chain) emerged from a study of T cells in localized non-small cell lung cancer. Findings and caveats of the study: Paired adjacent lung recovered a median roughly 60 of the top 100 tumor clones. Highest T cell clonality was seen in uninvolved adjacent lung, surpassing that measured in tumor. Patients showing higher blood T cell density tended to see longer overall survival.

The CDR3 totals 18 residues. The V gene end was trimmed by 4 bases and the J gene end by 2 bases; junction bases not matched to a gene: 12. Germline V gene data show CDR1 as SEHNR and CDR2 as FQNEAQ (reference sequence). Profiled with immunoSEQ multiplex PCR; TCRdb holds only in-frame clones, not every one. The sample has roughly 16,000 clones; around 89% are singletons. Worth noting for this clone: Its antigen is unknown.

V gene TRBV7-9 combines with J gene TRBJ2-7; TRBD2 agrees at 12 bases. The origin of this receptor is a male donor aged 60 or over with stage II squamous cell lung carcinoma. Here the sequenced sample was peripheral blood, taken before any cancer treatment. The CDR3 is CASSSGLAGLRAPYEQYF. CDR3 sequence (DNA): TGTGCCAGCAGCTCCGGACTAGCGGGATTAAGGGCCCCCTACGAGCAGTACTTC.